The T cell receptor (beta chain) described here comes from a study of cytomegalovirus exposure and HLA in healthy donors. Study-wide findings and caveats: Earlier analysis yielded a pattern in which most TCR beta V segments were productive about 90% or about 30% of the time. Published work reported that the classifier diagnosed cytomegalovirus status with high specificity and sensitivity. It was reported that TCR beta sequences correctly inferred the HLA-A and HLA-B alleles for most subjects.

This clone appeared once. Antigen specificity is unknown. PCR was performed using 60 Vbeta and 13 Jbeta primers. Original data processing: Roughly 11 million shared chains were among the approximately 76 million unique TCR beta chains that a later analysis counted. Generated by immunoSEQ multiplex PCR, the TCRdb table keeps only in-frame clones and is missing some. The V and J calls and clone size are taken from that table; D and trimming were inferred from the DNA. The sample includes roughly 110,000 clones, roughly four fifths of them seen just once. This CDR3 is 15 amino acids long. Germline V gives CDR1 MDHEN, CDR2 SYDVKM. V shed 4 bases and J shed 0 bases, with 10 bases lying between them.

Source material: PBMCs. The sequence came from a male donor in good health and CMV-seropositive. This chain joins TRBV28 and TRBJ2-1; D unresolved. The DNA of the CDR3 is TGTGCCAGCAGTTGGCGGCAGACCTCCTACAATGAGCAGTTCTTC. Translation: CASSWRQTSYNEQFF. Combining the CDR3 with reference TRBV28 and TRBJ2-1 gives the whole variable domain DVKVTQSSRYLVKRTGEKVFLECVQDMDHENMFWYRQDPGLGLRLIYFSYDVKMKEKGDIPEGYSVSREKKERFSLILESASTNQTSMYLCASSWRQTSYNEQFFGPGTRLTVL.